Each of the 29 T cell receptor beta chains below was sequenced from the same sample in a study of blood T cell repertoires in COVID-19. Sequencing was performed with immunoSEQ multiplex PCR; in TCRdb, only in-frame clones are kept and a portion is missing. Here the sample spans under 200,000 clones, approximately 84% being singletons. What was sequenced was peripheral blood. Receptors were obtained from a woman of 80 years or more with acute or convalescent COVID-19.

The rearrangement joins TRBV7-2 to TRBJ1-4; D uncertain. This CDR3 spans 14 amino acids. Between the trimmed V and J ends, which lost 4 bases and 5 bases, there was a span of 11 bases. Germline CDR1 SGHTA, CDR2 FQGNSA. The CDR3: CASSSGRANEKLFF. The DNA of the CDR3 is TGTGCCAGCAGCTCGGGGAGGGCCAATGAAAAACTGTTTTTT.

In this sample, this clone turned up a few times. The rearrangement joins TRBV19 to TRBJ2-7, with 10 nucleotides matching TRBD1. V shed 5 bases, J shed 6 bases, and the junction held 7 bases outside the gene matches. CDR3 length equals 14 residues. The germline V gene has CDR1 LNHDA and CDR2 SQIVND (reference sequence). The CDR3 region has the DNA TGTGCCAGTAGTCCTAGACAGGGGGCGGCCGAGCAGTACTTC. It translates to CASSPRQGAAEQYF.

This clone has just a few counts. V usage is TRBV29-1 and J usage is TRBJ1-3; D is undetermined. Trimming took off 8 bases at V and 0 bases at J, with 8 bases between the two ends. The CDR3 consists of 12 residues. Germline V gene sequence: CDR1 SQVTM, CDR2 ANQGSEA. The CDR3 DNA follows: TGCAGCACAGCGGACTCTGGAAACACCATATATTTT. Translated: CSTADSGNTIYF.

The rearrangement uses TRBV7-9 and TRBJ2-7; TRBD1 aligns across 7 bases. This CDR3 is 14 amino acids long. Looked up from germline, CDR1 is SEHNR and CDR2 is FQNEAQ (reference sequence). Trimming took 4 bases from V and 2 from J; bases not matched to a gene: 5. CDR3 sequence reads: CASSYGTVPYEQYF. CDR3 coding DNA: TGTGCCAGCAGCTACGGGACAGTACCCTACGAGCAGTACTTC.

About this clone: Other DNA sequences in this sample translate to the same CDR3. V usage is TRBV28 and J usage is TRBJ1-3; 8 positions match TRBD1. V shed 5 bases and J 0 bases; nucleotides not matched to a gene: 3. Germline CDR1 reads MDHEN; CDR2 reads SYDVKM. This CDR3 has 15 amino acids. The CDR3 nucleotides read TGTGCCAGCAGTCCAGGGGGCGCCTCTGGAAACACCATATATTTT. This encodes CASSPGGASGNTIYF.

In its sample, this clone was seen a few times. The chain combines TRBV24-1 with TRBJ2-3; possible D gene TRBD2, 6 bases. V was trimmed by 12 bases and J by 3 bases, leaving 15 bases between them. CDR1 is KGHDR, CDR2 SFDVKD, per germline. This CDR3 spans 13 amino acids. The CDR3 DNA reads TGTGCCGCCGGGACTCAAAAAACAGATACGCAGTATTTT. Translated, it gives CAAGTQKTDTQYF.

The chain recombines TRBV5-5 with TRBJ1-1, with D hard to call. The ends were cut back, 2 bases at V and 5 bases at J, with 13 bases in the middle. The V gene's germline CDR1 is SGHKS and CDR2 YYEKEE (reference sequence). CDR3 length: 14 amino acids. The CDR3 reads CASSFERVSTEAFF. The CDR3 region has the DNA TGTGCCAGCAGCTTCGAGAGGGTCTCGACTGAAGCTTTCTTT. The variable domain in full, completed from reference TRBV5-5 and TRBJ1-1, reads DAGVTQSPTHLIKTRGQQVTLRCSPISGHKSVSWYQQVLGQGPQFIFQYYEKEERGRGNFPDRFSARQFPNYSSELNVNALLLGDSALYLCASSFERVSTEAFFGQGTRLTVV.

The DNA of the CDR3 is TGCGCCAGCAGCTTGGGGGCAGCCTCTGAAGCTTTCTTT. It is translated as CASSLGAASEAFF. This chain links TRBV5-1 with TRBJ1-1; D gene uncertain. CDR1 is SGHRS, CDR2 YFSETQ, per germline. Trimming removed 0 bases from V and 6 bases from J, with 9 bases in between. This CDR3 has 13 residues.

This chain connects TRBV28 to TRBJ1-2; no clear D. CDR1 is MDHEN and CDR2 is SYDVKM in the germline V gene. The length of the CDR3 is 13 residues. V shed 5 bases and J shed 4 bases, with 11 bases lying between them. This CDR3 is CASSILPSYGYTF. In DNA, the CDR3 is TGTGCCAGCAGTATCTTGCCGAGCTATGGCTACACCTTC.

The rearrangement joins TRBV7-2 to TRBJ1-2; the D is unclear. The CDR3 spans 14 residues. Germline-derived CDR1 and CDR2 are SGHTA and FQGNSA. V was cut by 1 base and J by 0 bases, with 6 bases left in between. CDR3 amino acids: CASSLGRANYGYTF. CDR3 nucleotides: TGTGCCAGCAGCTTAGGAAGAGCTAACTATGGCTACACCTTC.

This clone was detected once. This chain connects TRBV5-6 to TRBJ1-2; no clear D gene. Germline V gene data show CDR1 as SGHDT and CDR2 as YYEEEE. This CDR3 has 13 residues. V gave up 6 bases and J gave up 5 bases, with 14 bases separating them. CDR3: CASTIYGEYGYTF. DNA of the CDR3: TGTGCCAGCACCATTTATGGGGAGTATGGCTACACCTTC.

This clone was recorded only once. The chain recombines TRBV2 with TRBJ2-4; 9 bases are a match to TRBD1. The V gene's germline CDR1 is SNHLY and CDR2 FYNNEI. The V segment lost 8 bases and the J segment 6 bases; nucleotides outside the gene matches: 5. This CDR3 has 13 amino acids. The CDR3 loop is CASGDRVLNIQYF. In nucleotides, the CDR3 is TGTGCCAGCGGGGACAGGGTATTAAACATTCAGTACTTC.

This clone occurred a few times. This chain connects TRBV2 to TRBJ1-1; no definite D call. CDR3 length equals 11 residues. The V end was cut by 4 bases, the J end by 11 bases, with 11 bases between. The germline CDR1 and CDR2 sequences are SNHLY and FYNNEI. The CDR3 sequence: CASSVRTEAFF. CDR3 sequence (DNA): TGTGCCAGCAGTGTTAGAACGGAGGCTTTCTTT.

The chain recombines TRBV29-1 with TRBJ2-2; 12 bases match TRBD2. With V trimmed by 7 bases and J by 7 bases, 4 bases remained unmatched. The CDR3 is 13 residues long. Germline values: CDR1 SQVTM, CDR2 ANQGSEA. CDR3 nucleotide sequence: TGCAGCGGGGGACTAGCGGGTGGCGGGGAGCTGTTTTTT. Translation gives CSGGLAGGGELFF.

The rearrangement joins TRBV19 to TRBJ1-5; no clear D. Germline V CDR1 and CDR2: LNHDA, SQIVND (reference sequence). V lost 11 bases and J 2 bases, leaving 13 bases between the germline ends. This CDR3 comprises 13 residues. The CDR3 sequence is CAPGGHCNQPQHF. The CDR3 DNA is TGTGCCCCGGGAGGGCACTGCAATCAGCCCCAGCATTTT.

CDR3 amino acids: CASSLAPRTGNTIYF. The DNA for the CDR3 is TGCGCCAGCAGCTTGGCCCCCAGAACTGGAAACACCATATATTTT. This chain uses TRBV5-1 with TRBJ1-3; D gene unclear. Germline lookup yields CDR1 SGHRS and CDR2 YFSETQ. The CDR3 length is 15 residues. V was trimmed by 0 bases and J by 2 bases, leaving 9 bases between them.

The rearrangement uses TRBV6-5 and TRBJ1-5, with unresolved D. Germline CDR1 is MNHEY and CDR2 is SVGAGI. The CDR3 has 13 residues. V shed 6 bases and J shed 4 bases, with 10 bases lying between them. The CDR3 nucleotides are TGTGCCAGCAGCCGTACCGGGAATCAGCCCCAGCATTTT. Amino acids: CASSRTGNQPQHF.

Remarks on this clone: Being one base from a much bigger clone, this may be a read error. The CDR3 reads CASSGGGDTQYF. The CDR3 DNA reads as TGTGCCAGCAGTGGGGGAGGGGATACGCAGTATTTT. The V and J genes are TRBV2 and TRBJ2-3, with 7 bases matching TRBD2. The CDR3 spans 12 residues. From germline, CDR1 is SNHLY and CDR2 FYNNEI. Losses at the gene ends were 4 bases for V and 6 bases for J; bases not matched to a gene: 1.

V is TRBV18 and J is TRBJ2-7; D unresolved. V lost 5 bases and J lost 7, with 12 bases in between. CDR1 KGHSH and CDR2 LQKENI come from the germline V gene. The CDR3 contains 12 residues. In nucleotides, the CDR3 is TGTGCCAGCTCAAGATCGCGGCAAGAGCAGTACTTC. This sequence encodes CASSRSRQEQYF. Supplemented by reference TRBV18 and TRBJ2-7, the full variable domain reads NAGVMQNPRHLVRRRGQEARLRCSPMKGHSHVYWYRQLPEEGLKFMVYLQKENIIDESGMPKERFSAEFPKEGPSILRIQQVVRGDSAAYFCASSRSRQEQYFGPGTRLTVT.

This clone came up once. This chain joins TRBV7-9 and TRBJ2-1; 7 nucleotides match TRBD2. J lost 4 bases, V lost 5 bases, and 5 bases had no gene match. Germline-derived CDR1 and CDR2 are SEHNR and FQNEAQ (reference sequence). The CDR3 is made up of 14 amino acids. The CDR3 is CASSQAGPYNEQFF. The CDR3 region has the DNA TGTGCCAGCAGCCAAGCGGGACCTTACAATGAGCAGTTCTTC.

The chain recombines TRBV6-5 with TRBJ2-5, with 8 bases aligning to TRBD2. The V gene end was trimmed by 6 bases and the J gene end by 2 bases; junction bases not matched to a gene: 5. Looked up from germline, CDR1 is MNHEY and CDR2 is SVGAGI. The CDR3 loop spans 14 amino acids. The CDR3 region is CASRRLAGQETQYF. The CDR3 DNA sequence: TGTGCCAGCAGAAGGCTAGCGGGTCAAGAGACCCAGTACTTC.

The chain couples TRBV30 to TRBJ2-3, with TRBD2 matching 11 bases. The V gene's germline CDR1 is GTSNPN and CDR2 SVGIG (reference sequence). Germline trimming cut 5 bases from V and 5 bases from J; bases unmatched to any gene: 3. This CDR3 spans 13 amino acids. This CDR3 reads CAWDGLAGDTQYF. The DNA for the CDR3 is TGTGCCTGGGACGGACTAGCGGGAGATACGCAGTATTTT.

The J gene is TRBJ2-1, the V gene TRBV11-1; TRBD2 matches 8 bases. Germline V gene data show CDR1 as SGHAT and CDR2 as FQDESV (reference sequence). V lost 3 bases to trimming and J lost 9 bases; unmatched junction nucleotides: 7. The CDR3 is 14 amino acids. This CDR3 reads CASSLGLGSVEQFF. The CDR3 DNA sequence: TGTGCCAGCAGCTTGGGACTAGGATCAGTTGAGCAGTTCTTC.

The J gene is TRBJ1-1, the V gene TRBV24-1; the D gene is possibly TRBD1 (5 bases). Per the germline V gene, CDR1 is KGHDR and CDR2 is SFDVKD. The CDR3 contains 11 residues. V was cut by 7 bases and J by 5 bases, with 7 bases left in between. The CDR3 reads CATSGGTEAFF. CDR3 nucleotides: TGTGCCACCAGCGGGGGGACTGAAGCTTTCTTT.

The chain combines TRBV7-6 with TRBJ1-1; 7 bases align to TRBD1. Germline CDR1 and CDR2: SGHVS and FNYEAQ. With V trimmed by 3 bases and J by 6 bases, 4 bases remained unmatched. The length of the CDR3 is 13 residues. The CDR3 DNA reads as TGTGCCAGCAGCTTCACCGGGACAGCTGAAGCTTTCTTT. It translates to CASSFTGTAEAFF.

The chain uses TRBV7-2 and TRBJ2-4; a weak D match, TRBD1 (8 bases). V was trimmed by 1 base and J by 7 bases, leaving 11 bases between them. The germline gives CDR1 SGHTA, CDR2 FQGNSA. The CDR3 is 14 amino acids. DNA of the CDR3: TGTGCCAGCAGCTTAGTACAGGGGGGGAACATTCAGTACTTC. Protein product: CASSLVQGGNIQYF.

The CDR3, as DNA: TGTGCCAGCACCGTCGACAGGGGCACTGAAGCTTTCTTT. Its protein product is CASTVDRGTEAFF. This chain joins TRBV12-3 or TRBV12-4 and TRBJ1-1, with TRBD1 matching over 8 bases. J was trimmed by 4 bases and V by 7 bases; bases with no gene match: 5. The CDR3 is made up of 13 amino acids.

The gene calls are TRBV3-1 (or the pseudogene TRBV3-2) and TRBJ1-2; perhaps TRBD1 as D (6 bases). CDR1 is LGHDT, CDR2 YNNKEL, per germline (reference sequence). This CDR3 contains 17 residues. Trimming stripped 6 bases from V and 5 bases from J, with 25 bases between. The CDR3 DNA reads as TGTGCCAGCAGTTCTAATTCGGACAGTTTATTAGGATATGGCTACACCTTC. As protein: CASSSNSDSLLGYGYTF.

The gene calls are TRBV18 and TRBJ1-2, with TRBD1 as a possible D gene (6 bases). The CDR3 totals 15 residues. CDR1 and CDR2 (germline): KGHSH, LQKENI. V was trimmed by 1 base and J by 2 bases, leaving 11 bases between them. CDR3 amino acids: CASSPLRGRNYGYTF. For the CDR3, the DNA is TGTGCCAGCTCACCACTGAGGGGGAGAAACTATGGCTACACCTTC.